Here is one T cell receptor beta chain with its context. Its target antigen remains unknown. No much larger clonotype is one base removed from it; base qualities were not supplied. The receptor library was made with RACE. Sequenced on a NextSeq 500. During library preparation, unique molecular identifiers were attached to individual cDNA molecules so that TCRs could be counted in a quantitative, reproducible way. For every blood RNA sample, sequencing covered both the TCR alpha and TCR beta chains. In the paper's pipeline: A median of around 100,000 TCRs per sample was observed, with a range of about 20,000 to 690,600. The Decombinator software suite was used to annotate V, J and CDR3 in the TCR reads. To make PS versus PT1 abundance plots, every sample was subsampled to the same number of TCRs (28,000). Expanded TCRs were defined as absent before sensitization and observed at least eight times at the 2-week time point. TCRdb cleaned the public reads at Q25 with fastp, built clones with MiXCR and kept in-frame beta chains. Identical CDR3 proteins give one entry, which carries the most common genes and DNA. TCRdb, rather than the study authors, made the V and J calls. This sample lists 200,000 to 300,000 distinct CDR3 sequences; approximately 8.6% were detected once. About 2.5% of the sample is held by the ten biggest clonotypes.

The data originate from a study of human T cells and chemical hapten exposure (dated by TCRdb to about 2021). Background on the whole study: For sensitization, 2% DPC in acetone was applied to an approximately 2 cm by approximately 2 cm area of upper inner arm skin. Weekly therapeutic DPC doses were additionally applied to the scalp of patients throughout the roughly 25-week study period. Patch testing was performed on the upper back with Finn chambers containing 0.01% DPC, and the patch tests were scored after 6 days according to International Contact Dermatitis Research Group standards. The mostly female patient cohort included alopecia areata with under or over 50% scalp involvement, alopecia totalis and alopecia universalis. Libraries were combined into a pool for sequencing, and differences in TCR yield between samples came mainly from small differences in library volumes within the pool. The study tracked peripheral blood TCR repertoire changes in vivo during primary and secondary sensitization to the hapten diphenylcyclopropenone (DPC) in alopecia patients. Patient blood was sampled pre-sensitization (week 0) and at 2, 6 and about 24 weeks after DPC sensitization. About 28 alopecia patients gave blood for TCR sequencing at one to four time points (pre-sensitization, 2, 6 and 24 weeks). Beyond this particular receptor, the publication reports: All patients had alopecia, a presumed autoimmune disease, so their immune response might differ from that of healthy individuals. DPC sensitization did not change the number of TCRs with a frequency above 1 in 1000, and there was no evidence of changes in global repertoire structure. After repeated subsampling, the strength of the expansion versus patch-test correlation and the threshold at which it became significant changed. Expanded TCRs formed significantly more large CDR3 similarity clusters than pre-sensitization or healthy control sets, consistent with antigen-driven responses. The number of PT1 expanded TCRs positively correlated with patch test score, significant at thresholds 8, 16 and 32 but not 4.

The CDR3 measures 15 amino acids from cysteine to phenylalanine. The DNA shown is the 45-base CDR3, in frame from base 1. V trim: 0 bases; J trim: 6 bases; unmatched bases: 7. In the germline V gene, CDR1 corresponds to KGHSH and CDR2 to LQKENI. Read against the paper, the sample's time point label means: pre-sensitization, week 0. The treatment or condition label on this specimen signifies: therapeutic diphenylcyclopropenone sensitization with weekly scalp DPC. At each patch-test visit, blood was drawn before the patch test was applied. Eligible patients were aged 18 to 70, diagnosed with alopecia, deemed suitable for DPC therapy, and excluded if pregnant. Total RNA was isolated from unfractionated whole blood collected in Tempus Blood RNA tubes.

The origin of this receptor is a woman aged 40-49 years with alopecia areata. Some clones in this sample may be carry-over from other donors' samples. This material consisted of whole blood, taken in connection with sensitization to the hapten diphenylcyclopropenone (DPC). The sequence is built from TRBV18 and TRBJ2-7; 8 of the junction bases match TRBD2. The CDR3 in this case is CASSPPGRGVLEQYF. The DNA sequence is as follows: TGTGCCAGCTCACCACCCGGGAGGGGGGTTCTCGAGCAGTACTTC.